The rows below give T cell receptor beta chains drawn from one sample of a study of blood T cell repertoires in COVID-19. Measured with immunoSEQ multiplex PCR; TCRdb has only the in-frame clones, and not every one. Of over 75,000 clones listed, around 76% are singletons. Source material: peripheral blood. The receptors stem from a human donor in a cohort sampled during active COVID-19. Both conserved end residues are part of each CDR3. A D gene is named only where the DNA matches it firmly. Only part of the rows carry a size: once, few, many, or a class if the clone is expanded.

TRBJ1-2	TRBV21-1	-	-	CATSMILEGLPLGGYTF	TGTGCCACCAGTATGATACTGGAGGGTCTCCCTTTGGGTGGCTACACCTTC
TRBJ2-1	TRBV7-9	-	-	CASSFDLLAKSEQFF	TGTGCCAGCAGCTTCGATCTCCTAGCAAAAAGTGAGCAGTTCTTC
TRBJ2-5	TRBV25-1	-	TRBD1	CASSEYTRGETQYF	TGTGCCAGCAGTGAATATACCAGGGGGGAGACCCAGTACTTC
TRBJ2-1	TRBV9	-	-	CASSADPGLTNNEQFF	TGTGCCAGCAGCGCGGATCCGGGACTGACAAACAATGAGCAGTTCTTC
TRBJ2-3	TRBV7-9	-	TRBD2	CASSSQPPSGGAADTQYF	TGTGCCAGCAGCTCCCAACCCCCTAGCGGGGGGGCAGCAGATACGCAGTATTTT
TRBJ2-1	TRBV24-1	-	-	CATSGLGSSYNEQFF	TGTGCCACCAGTGGGTTGGGGAGCTCCTACAATGAGCAGTTCTTC
TRBJ1-5	TRBV19	-	-	CASSLQGRQPQHF	TGTGCCAGTAGTCTACAGGGACGTCAGCCCCAGCATTTT
TRBJ1-6	TRBV5-6	once	TRBD1	CASSFGGTGSRTYNSPLHF	TGTGCCAGCAGCTTCGGAGGGACAGGGAGTCGGACCTATAATTCACCCCTCCACTTT
TRBJ2-1	TRBV6-4	-	TRBD1	CASSSMTGAYNEQFF	TGTGCCAGCAGTTCCATGACAGGGGCATACAATGAGCAGTTCTTC
TRBJ1-5	TRBV28	-	-	CASSLGGADSNQPQHF	TGTGCCAGCAGTTTAGGGGGGGCAGATAGCAATCAGCCCCAGCATTTT
TRBJ1-1	TRBV7-9	-	-	CASSSSTNTEAFF	TGTGCCAGCAGCTCTTCTACGAACACTGAAGCTTTCTTT
TRBJ1-3	TRBV28	-	TRBD1	CASSPNRGPSGNTIYF	TGTGCCAGCAGCCCCAACAGGGGCCCCTCTGGAAACACCATATATTTT
TRBJ2-7	TRBV5-5	-	TRBD2	CASSLGASGGADLSYEQYF	TGTGCCAGCAGCTTGGGAGCTAGCGGGGGAGCTGACCTCTCCTACGAGCAGTACTTC
TRBJ2-3	TRBV5-5	few	-	CASSFWRDTDTQYF	TGTGCCAGCAGCTTTTGGCGGGACACAGATACGCAGTATTTT
TRBJ2-1	TRBV6-5	-	-	CASSPGFNNEQFF	TGTGCCAGTTCTCCAGGGTTCAACAATGAGCAGTTCTTC